Shown below are 3 T cell receptor beta chains from a single sample sequenced in a study of blood T cell repertoires in COVID-19. Here immunoSEQ multiplex PCR was the method, and the copy in TCRdb shows in-frame clones only, minus some. The sample yields around 190,000 clones, approximately 78% seen once. The sample comprised PBMCs or T cells enriched from blood (not recorded which). The receptors were gathered from a man aged 40-49 years who had recovered from COVID-19.

This clone came up many times. The chain links TRBV14 to TRBJ2-6, with no clear D. V was clipped by 0 bases and J by 0 bases, with 12 bases between them. The CDR3 is 18 residues long. Germline V lookup: CDR1 SGHDN, CDR2 FVKESK. The CDR3 reads CASSQERRMGSGANVLTF. In DNA form, the CDR3 reads TGTGCCAGCAGCCAAGAGCGGCGGATGGGCTCTGGGGCCAACGTCCTGACTTTC.

The rearrangement uses TRBV15 and TRBJ1-2; D might be TRBD1 (5 bases). This CDR3 spans 16 amino acids. V gave up 6 bases and J gave up 0 bases, with 17 bases separating them. CDR1 is LNHNV and CDR2 is YYDKDF in the germline V gene (reference sequence). The CDR3 spells CATSIGSKGTNYGYTF. The DNA for the CDR3 is TGTGCCACCAGTATAGGGTCTAAGGGGACTAACTATGGCTACACCTTC.

V is TRBV4-1 and J is TRBJ1-6; 7 positions match TRBD1. There are 16 residues in the CDR3. The V gene end was trimmed by 5 bases and the J gene end by 7 bases; junction bases not matched to a gene: 11. Germline V gives CDR1 MGHRA, CDR2 YSYEKL. As DNA, the CDR3 is TGCGCCAGCAGCGATATCTTGGGGACAGTAAATTCACCCCTCCACTTT. It specifies CASSDILGTVNSPLHF.